The 14 T cell receptor beta chains reported below all come from one sample, sequenced in a study of blood T cell repertoires in COVID-19. Sequenced by immunoSEQ multiplex PCR; TCRdb stores in-frame clones only, minus some. The sample lists roughly 140,000 clones, around 87% occurring once. Sequencing used PBMCs or T cells enriched from blood (not recorded which). The receptors shown here come from a man aged 55 to 69 who had recovered from COVID-19.

V is TRBV5-1 and J is TRBJ2-3; the D gene is possibly TRBD1 (6 bases). The CDR3 is 14 residues long. With 4 bases removed from V and 2 bases from J, the gap between germline ends came to 11 bases. From germline, CDR1 is SGHRS and CDR2 YFSETQ. The CDR3 here is CASSPGQFTDTQYF. The DNA of the CDR3 is TGCGCCAGCAGCCCCGGACAGTTCACAGATACGCAGTATTTT.

The chain uses TRBV29-1 and TRBJ2-1; no clear D. This CDR3 has 11 residues. Germline V gene sequence: CDR1 SQVTM, CDR2 ANQGSEA. Trimming shortened V by 1 base and J by 6 bases, and 4 bases separated the two germline ends. The chain's CDR3 is CSVEVRNEQFF. CDR3 sequence (DNA): TGCAGCGTTGAAGTCCGCAATGAGCAGTTCTTC.

This clone showed up just once. The rearrangement links TRBV6-1 to TRBJ2-7; TRBD2 is a possible D gene (5 bases). Trimming stripped 3 bases from V and 0 bases from J, with 15 bases between. From germline, CDR1 is MNHNS and CDR2 SASEGT. This CDR3 contains 16 residues. In DNA form, the CDR3 reads TGTGCCAGCAGTGAGCTGGGAGAGACGTACTCCTACGAGCAGTACTTC. As protein: CASSELGETYSYEQYF.

V is TRBV2 and J is TRBJ2-5, with D possibly being TRBD2 (5 bases). V lost 6 bases and J lost 5, with 19 bases in between. The V gene's germline CDR1 is SNHLY and CDR2 FYNNEI. This CDR3 contains 15 residues. The CDR3 sequence is CASSPPVGVGETQYF. As DNA, the CDR3 is TGTGCCAGCAGCCCACCCGTGGGAGTTGGGGAGACCCAGTACTTC.

J is TRBJ2-5 and V is TRBV5-4; TRBD2 matches 10 bases. The CDR3 spans 13 residues. Trimming cost V 7 bases and J 2 bases; bases outside gene matches: 2. CDR1 is SGHNT and CDR2 is YYREEE in the germline V gene (reference sequence). The CDR3 reads CASGGLAQETQYF. The CDR3, as DNA: TGTGCCAGCGGGGGACTAGCGCAAGAGACCCAGTACTTC.

The gene calls are TRBV7-9 and TRBJ1-5, with 8 bases identical to TRBD1. This CDR3 is built from 15 residues. The ends lost 5 bases at V and 0 bases at J; junction bases unmatched: 3. Germline CDR1 and CDR2: SEHNR and FQNEAQ (reference sequence). The CDR3 DNA sequence: TGTGCCAGCAGCCCCCAGGGGGCTAGCAATCAGCCCCAGCATTTT. Translation gives CASSPQGASNQPQHF.

V is TRBV10-1 and J is TRBJ2-5; 12 nucleotides match TRBD1. The CDR3 is made up of 18 amino acids. Looked up from germline, CDR1 is WNHNN and CDR2 is SYGVQD (reference sequence). Trimming at V came to 9 bases and at J to 5 bases, leaving 19 bases not matched to a gene. Here the CDR3 DNA reads TGCGCCAGACCAATTACCCCGCTGGGACAGGGGGCCTTGGAGACCCAGTACTTC. Protein sequence: CARPITPLGQGALETQYF.

CDR3 nucleotides: TGCGCCAGCAGCTTGGTGGCAGGGGGAGGCACCGGGGAGCTGTTTTTT. Residues: CASSLVAGGGTGELFF. The chain joins TRBV5-1 to TRBJ2-2, with D perhaps matching TRBD1 (7 bases). Trimming pared 0 bases from V and 4 bases from J, leaving 13 bases between. The CDR3 contains 16 residues. The germline V gene has CDR1 SGHRS and CDR2 YFSETQ.

This clone was detected once. The rearrangement joins TRBV5-6 to TRBJ2-3; D is perhaps TRBD2 (6 bases). In germline, CDR1 is SGHDT, CDR2 YYEEEE. There are 13 residues in the CDR3. V was shortened by 4 bases and J by 3 bases, with 9 bases between the two germline ends. The CDR3 nucleotides read TGTGCCAGCAGCCAGACTAGTACAGATACGCAGTATTTT. The encoded protein is CASSQTSTDTQYF.

The V gene is TRBV6-5, the J gene TRBJ1-2; 9 bases fit TRBD1. This CDR3 is built from 14 residues. CDR1 is MNHEY, CDR2 SVGAGI, per germline. V gave up 6 bases and J gave up 8 bases; unmatched junction bases: 10. The CDR3 DNA reads as TGTGCCAGCAGCAAAAGGGACAGGGAGGAGGGCTACACCTTC. Residues: CASSKRDREEGYTF.

This clone was seen more than once but under ten times. The chain uses TRBV11-2 and TRBJ1-3; D is perhaps TRBD1 (5 bases). CDR1 and CDR2 from the germline V gene are SGHAT and FQNNGV. CDR3 length: 11 residues. Trimming removed 5 bases from V and 10 bases from J, with 9 bases in between. CDR3 protein: CASSVGGTIYF. CDR3 DNA: TGTGCCAGCAGCGTGGGGGGAACCATATATTTT.

This chain uses TRBV9 with TRBJ1-3, with TRBD1 as a possible D gene (6 bases). With 1 base removed from V and 2 bases from J, the gap between germline ends came to 13 bases. The CDR3 spans 16 residues. Germline loops: CDR1 SGDLS, CDR2 YYNGEE. The CDR3 loop reads CASSVTGGSTGNTIYF. The DNA for the CDR3 is TGTGCCAGCAGCGTAACGGGGGGCTCAACTGGAAACACCATATATTTT.

V and J are TRBV29-1 and TRBJ2-1, with a weak D call TRBD2 (5 bases). CDR3 length: 11 amino acids. Germline V gene lookup returns CDR1 SQVTM and CDR2 ANQGSEA. Trimming took 3 bases from V and 10 from J, leaving 10 bases between them. CDR3 amino acids: CSVDDWEEQFF. The CDR3, as DNA: TGCAGCGTTGATGATTGGGAGGAGCAGTTCTTC.

The rearrangement joins TRBV30 to TRBJ2-5, with D perhaps TRBD1 (5 bases). Germline V gives CDR1 GTSNPN, CDR2 SVGIG (reference sequence). The CDR3 spans 12 residues. Trimming removed 4 bases at V and 5 bases at J, with 11 bases between. In DNA form, the CDR3 reads TGTGCCTGGAACAGGAACGGGGAGACCCAGTACTTC. This sequence encodes CAWNRNGETQYF. Filled out from reference TRBV30 and TRBJ2-5, the complete variable domain reads SQTIHQWPATLVQPVGSPLSLECTVEGTSNPNLYWYRQAAGRGLQLLFYSVGIGQISSEVPQNLSASRPQDRQFILSSKKLLLSDSGFYLCAWNRNGETQYFGPGTRLLVL.